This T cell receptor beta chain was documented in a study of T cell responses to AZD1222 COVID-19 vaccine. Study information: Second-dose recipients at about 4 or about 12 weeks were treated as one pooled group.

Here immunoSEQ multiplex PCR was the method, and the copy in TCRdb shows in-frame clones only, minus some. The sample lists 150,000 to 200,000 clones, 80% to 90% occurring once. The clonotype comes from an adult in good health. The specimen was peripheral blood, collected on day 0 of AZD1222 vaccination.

CDR3 nucleotide sequence: TGCAGTGCTAGTCCGGGACAGAATAATTCACCCCTCCACTTT. Residues: CSASPGQNNSPLHF. The chain has TRBV20-1 and TRBJ1-6; TRBD1 matches 7 bases. After removal of 3 bases from V and 5 bases from J, the junction contained 4 bases not matched to a gene. The CDR3 spans 14 residues. The germline gives CDR1 DFQATT, CDR2 SNEGSKA (reference sequence).